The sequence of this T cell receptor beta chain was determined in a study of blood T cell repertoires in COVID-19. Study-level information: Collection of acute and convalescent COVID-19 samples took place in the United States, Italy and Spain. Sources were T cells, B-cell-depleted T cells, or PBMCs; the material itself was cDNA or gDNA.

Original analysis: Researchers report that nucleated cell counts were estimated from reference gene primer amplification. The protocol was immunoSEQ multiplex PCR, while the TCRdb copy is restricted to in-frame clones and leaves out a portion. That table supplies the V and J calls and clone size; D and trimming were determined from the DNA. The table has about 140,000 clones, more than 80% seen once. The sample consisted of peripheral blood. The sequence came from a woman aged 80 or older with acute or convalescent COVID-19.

The CDR3 loop reads CASSAAWTEAFF. The CDR3, as DNA: TGTGCCAGCAGTGCCGCGTGGACTGAAGCTTTCTTT. V gene TRBV25-1 combines with J gene TRBJ1-1; no reliable D call. CDR1 and CDR2 from the germline V gene are MGHDK and SYGVNS. This CDR3 is 12 amino acids long. Between the trimmed V and J ends, which lost 4 bases and 5 bases, there was a span of 8 bases. The full variable domain, with the rest looked up from reference TRBV25-1 and TRBJ1-1, is EADIYQTPRYLVIGTGKKITLECSQTMGHDKMYWYQQDPGMELHLIHYSYGVNSTEKGDLSSESTVSRIRTEHFPLTLESARPSHTSQYLCASSAAWTEAFFGQGTRLTVV.